These T cell receptor beta chains were read from a single sample in a study of T cells in Graves' hyperthyroidism and ophthalmopathy. MiXCR, applied by TCRdb to the multiplex PCR reads, yields one record per CDR3 protein. The sample carries more than 350,000 distinct CDR3 sequences, 13% to 15% recorded once. The specimen was blood. The receptor set was obtained from a woman aged 60-75 years with Graves' ophthalmopathy. Each CDR3 is given with its conserved first and last residue. Each record gives: V gene, clone size, D gene, J gene, CDR3 protein, CDR3 DNA. A D gene is named only where the DNA matches it firmly. Rows give clone size only sometimes, using once, few, many, or a class for an expanded clone.

>TRBV20-1|few|-|TRBJ2-5
CSGVSETQYF
TGCAGTGGAGTTTCGGAGACCCAGTACTTC
>TRBV20-1|many|-|TRBJ1-6
CSVLRQSGSPLHF
TGCAGTGTGCTAAGGCAATCAGGCTCACCCCTCCACTTT
>TRBV13|-|-|TRBJ2-6
CASSLGLVSGANVLTF
TGTGCCAGCAGCTTAGGACTAGTCTCCGGGGCCAACGTCCTGACTTTC
>TRBV3-1|many|-|TRBJ2-1
CASSQGPQDEQFF
TGTGCCAGCAGCCAAGGTCCCCAGGATGAGCAGTTCTTC
>TRBV28|many|TRBD2|TRBJ2-1
CASSIGTGGRNEQFF
TGTGCCAGCTCTATCGGGACGGGAGGTCGGAATGAGCAGTTCTTC
>TRBV5-1|few|TRBD1|TRBJ2-7
CATRQGLNYEQYF
TGCGCCACCAGACAGGGGTTAAACTACGAGCAGTACTTC
>TRBV6-1|many|-|TRBJ1-1
CASRALGRTEAFF
TGTGCCAGCAGGGCACTGGGGCGCACTGAAGCTTTCTTT
>TRBV3-1|-|-|TRBJ1-2
CASSPRGGDYGYTF
TGTGCCAGCAGCCCCCGGGGGGGCGACTATGGCTACACCTTC
>TRBV20-1|many|TRBD2|TRBJ2-3
CSARDGTTRTDTQYF
TGCAGTGCTAGAGACGGGACTACCCGCACAGATACGCAGTATTTT
>TRBV11-1|few|TRBD1|TRBJ2-1
CASSAGQGDYNEQFF
TGTGCCAGCAGCGCGGGACAGGGGGACTACAATGAGCAGTTCTTC
>TRBV11-2|many|TRBD2|TRBJ2-7
CASSQGLAGEVYEQYF
TGTGCCAGCAGCCAGGGACTAGCGGGAGAGGTCTACGAGCAGTACTTC
>TRBV15|many|TRBD2|TRBJ2-1
CATSGQLAGTYNEQFF
TGTGCCACCAGCGGACAACTAGCGGGAACCTACAATGAGCAGTTCTTC
>TRBV4-1|many|TRBD2|TRBJ2-7
CASSQGSGSGGEQYF
TGCGCCAGCAGCCAAGGTAGCGGGAGCGGGGGGGAGCAGTACTTC
>TRBV25-1|once|-|TRBJ2-5
CASSAAGTRRGTQYF
TGTGCCAGCAGTGCGGCCGGGACGCGAAGGGGGACCCAGTACTTC
>TRBV7-2|many|TRBD1|TRBJ1-1
CASSGTGGGRTEAFF
TGTGCCAGCAGCGGGACAGGGGGGGGTAGGACTGAAGCTTTCTTT
>TRBV27|many|-|TRBJ1-1
CASSPQANTEAFF
TGTGCCAGCAGTCCGCAAGCGAACACTGAAGCTTTCTTT
>TRBV20-1|many|-|TRBJ1-2
CSPRDATYGYTF
TGCAGCCCCAGGGACGCAACATATGGCTACACCTTC
>TRBV5-1|many|TRBD2|TRBJ2-1
CASSLGGLADNEQFF
TGCGCCAGCAGCTTGGGGGGACTAGCGGACAATGAGCAGTTCTTC
>TRBV11-2|-|-|TRBJ2-7
CASSLFGSSYEQYF
TGTGCCAGCAGCTTATTTGGGAGCTCCTACGAGCAGTACTTC
>TRBV27|-|TRBD2|TRBJ2-1
CASSRRGGLAVEQFF
TGTGCCAGCAGCCGCAGGGGGGGACTAGCGGTCGAGCAGTTCTTC
>TRBV6-1|-|-|TRBJ2-5
CASRAIETQYF
TGTGCCAGCAGGGCTATAGAGACCCAGTACTTC
>TRBV5-1|-|TRBD1|TRBJ2-7
CASSRDRPNSYEQYF
TGCGCCAGCAGCCGGGACAGGCCGAACTCCTACGAGCAGTACTTC
>TRBV28|-|TRBD1|TRBJ2-1
CASSSDRTLGQFF
TGTGCCAGCAGTTCGGACAGGACCCTCGGGCAGTTCTTC
>TRBV13|few|TRBD2|TRBJ2-1
CASSLDPAGSSSNEQFF
TGTGCCAGCAGCTTAGATCCAGCGGGATCTTCATCCAATGAGCAGTTCTTC
>TRBV15|-|-|TRBJ2-1
CATSRSRKTQDNEQFF
TGTGCCACCAGCAGATCGCGTAAGACTCAAGACAATGAGCAGTTCTTC
>TRBV5-5|many|-|TRBJ1-3
CASSLVGISGNTIYF
TGTGCCAGCAGCTTGGTCGGGATCTCTGGAAACACCATATATTTT
>TRBV20-1|many|TRBD2|TRBJ2-1
CSVLSGSPYNEQFF
TGCAGTGTTCTAAGCGGGAGTCCCTACAATGAGCAGTTCTTC
>TRBV5-1|many|-|TRBJ2-1
CASRESSYNEQFF
TGCGCCAGCCGGGAGAGCTCCTACAATGAGCAGTTCTTC
>TRBV11-2|-|TRBD1|TRBJ2-7
CASSIGTGGPVEQYF
TGTGCCAGCAGCATTGGGACAGGGGGCCCAGTTGAGCAGTACTTC
>TRBV18|many|-|TRBJ2-7
CASSPTLVYEQYF
TGTGCCAGCTCACCTACACTGGTTTACGAGCAGTACTTC
>TRBV6-1|many|TRBD1|TRBJ2-3
CASSVPGQGADTQYF
TGTGCCAGCAGTGTCCCCGGACAGGGGGCAGATACGCAGTATTTT
>TRBV12-3/TRBV12-4|few|-|TRBJ2-2
CASSRLTNTGELFF
TGTGCCAGCAGTCGGCTTACGAACACCGGGGAGCTGTTTTTT
>TRBV30|-|-|TRBJ2-2
CAWSVVGGTGELFF
TGTGCCTGGAGTGTAGTTGGGGGCACCGGGGAGCTGTTTTTT
>TRBV27|many|-|TRBJ2-7
CASSLKASWYEQYF
TGTGCCAGCAGTTTAAAGGCTAGCTGGTACGAGCAGTACTTC
>TRBV28|many|-|TRBJ2-1
CASSLLGDEQFF
TGTGCCAGCAGTTTATTGGGGGATGAGCAGTTCTTC
>TRBV7-2|many|-|TRBJ1-1
CASSSQGPMNTEAFF
TGTGCCAGCAGCTCTCAGGGGCCCATGAACACTGAAGCTTTCTTT
>TRBV24-1|-|TRBD2|TRBJ2-1
CATSDFGPIAGGISSYNEQFF
TGTGCCACCAGTGATTTTGGCCCGATTGCGGGGGGGATTAGCTCCTACAATGAGCAGTTCTTC
>TRBV7-8|many|TRBD2|TRBJ2-7
CASSLGGPGLEKSSYEQYF
TGTGCCAGCAGCTTAGGAGGGCCGGGACTAGAAAAAAGCTCCTACGAGCAGTACTTC
>TRBV19|-|TRBD2|TRBJ2-3
CASSIVAGAGDTQYF
TGTGCCAGTAGTATAGTGGCGGGAGCGGGAGATACGCAGTATTTT
>TRBV13|-|-|TRBJ1-1
CASSPRGAGEAFF
TGTGCCAGCAGCCCCCGGGGGGCCGGAGAAGCTTTCTTT
>TRBV5-1|-|TRBD1|TRBJ2-1
CASSLDRGLFF
TGCGCCAGCAGCTTGGACAGGGGCCTGTTCTTC
>TRBV27|-|TRBD1|TRBJ1-1
CASSRLQGMNTEAFF
TGTGCCAGCAGCCGACTACAGGGGATGAACACTGAAGCTTTCTTT
>TRBV7-9|few|-|TRBJ2-7
CASSSTGAGKPYEQYF
TGTGCCAGCAGCTCGACCGGGGCGGGGAAGCCCTACGAGCAGTACTTC
>TRBV29-1|-|TRBD1|TRBJ1-1
CSAGQVNTEAFF
TGCAGCGCCGGACAGGTGAACACTGAAGCTTTCTTT
>TRBV2|-|TRBD1|TRBJ2-2
CASNPQGGNTGELFF
TGTGCCAGCAACCCACAGGGGGGCAACACCGGGGAGCTGTTTTTT
>TRBV20-1|many|TRBD2|TRBJ2-5
CSAPTSGPLQETQYF
TGCAGTGCTCCAACTAGCGGGCCCCTACAAGAGACCCAGTACTTC
>TRBV12-3/TRBV12-4|few|-|TRBJ2-1
CASRDGDPALHEQFF
TGTGCCAGCAGGGACGGGGACCCGGCCCTCCATGAGCAGTTCTTC
>TRBV30|many|-|TRBJ1-1
CAWRGRSQGEAFF
TGTGCCTGGAGGGGGCGGTCCCAGGGAGAAGCTTTCTTT
>TRBV29-1|-|TRBD1|TRBJ2-7
CSVRRGQGRVQYF
TGCAGCGTTCGGAGAGGACAGGGACGAGTGCAGTACTTC
>TRBV7-9|many|TRBD1|TRBJ2-1
CASSLATVDRGLQGQFF
TGTGCCAGCAGCTTAGCGACCGTGGACAGGGGACTACAAGGGCAGTTCTTC
>TRBV5-1|-|-|TRBJ1-1
CASSLVPGVNTEAFF
TGCGCCAGCAGCTTAGTTCCGGGGGTGAACACTGAAGCTTTCTTT
>TRBV11-2|many|TRBD1|TRBJ2-5
CASSSRDRPGGGAQYF
TGTGCCAGCAGCTCCCGGGACAGGCCCGGGGGTGGGGCCCAGTACTTC
>TRBV5-1|-|-|TRBJ2-1
CASSLPGNNEQFF
TGCGCCAGCAGCTTGCCCGGAAACAATGAGCAGTTCTTC
>TRBV7-8|many|TRBD2|TRBJ2-7
CASSLELARARYEQYF
TGTGCCAGCAGCCTGGAACTAGCGCGAGCTCGCTACGAGCAGTACTTC
>TRBV27|many|TRBD1|TRBJ2-7
CASSATGRASYEQYF
TGTGCCAGCAGTGCGACAGGGCGGGCTTCCTACGAGCAGTACTTC